Below, 6 T cell receptor beta chains from the same sample are listed, as sequenced in a study of response to subunit inactivated influenza vaccine. TCRdb re-analysed the RT-PCR reads in MiXCR, keeping a single row per CDR3 protein. The sample records about 530,000 distinct CDR3 sequences, about 11% being singletons. The sequencing used PBMCs from blood, collected on the day of vaccination. The receptors here all came from a man aged 45 to 65 who received an inactivated influenza vaccine.

V gene TRBV3-1 combines with J gene TRBJ2-1, with D possibly being TRBD2 (5 bases). V lost 5 bases to trimming and J lost 6 bases, with 23 bases between them. The CDR3 sequence is 17 residues long. Germline values: CDR1 LGHDT, CDR2 YNNKEL (reference sequence). The CDR3 loop is CASSEKGSTGRGNEQFF. The CDR3, as DNA: TGTGCCAGCAGCGAAAAAGGGTCGACGGGCCGGGGCAATGAGCAGTTCTTC.

This clonotype was seen many times. The rearrangement links TRBV27 to TRBJ1-4; possibly TRBD1 for D (5 bases). Trimming took off 5 bases at V and 3 bases at J, with 13 bases between the two ends. From germline, CDR1 is MNHEY and CDR2 SMNVEV (reference sequence). The CDR3 extends over 15 amino acids. CDR3 DNA sequence: TGTGCCAGCAGTCCTTACAGGTTTTCTAATGAAAAACTGTTTTTT. Its protein product is CASSPYRFSNEKLFF.

This chain links TRBV7-9 with TRBJ2-1, with TRBD2 identical over 14 bases. The CDR3 is made up of 17 amino acids. V dropped 5 bases and J dropped 5; count of bases not matched to a gene: 8. CDR1 SEHNR and CDR2 FQNEAQ come from the germline V gene (reference sequence). In nucleotides, the CDR3 is TGTGCCAGCAGCGATACCGGACTAGCGGGGGGACACAATGAGCAGTTCTTC. As protein: CASSDTGLAGGHNEQFF.

V and J are TRBV28 and TRBJ2-1; possible D gene TRBD1, 5 bases. The V and J ends lost 6 bases and 3 bases respectively, with 9 bases between them. The CDR3 runs 13 residues. From germline, CDR1 is MDHEN and CDR2 SYDVKM. CDR3 in amino acids: CASRLRDYNEQFF. The CDR3, as DNA: TGTGCCAGCAGGCTCAGGGACTACAATGAGCAGTTCTTC.

V is TRBV11-2 and J is TRBJ2-4, with 10 bases aligning to TRBD2. Germline V gene data show CDR1 as SGHAT and CDR2 as FQNNGV. J gave up 2 bases and V 1 base, and 14 bases lay outside the gene matches. The CDR3 is made up of 20 amino acids. The CDR3 DNA reads TGTGCCAGCAGCTTAGGTTTCGTTCAGTTTAGCGGGAGGTCCAAAAACATTCAGTACTTC. Residues: CASSLGFVQFSGRSKNIQYF.

This clonotype was recorded at least ten times. The rearrangement uses TRBV7-9 and TRBJ2-5; either TRBD1 or TRBD2 may supply D (5 bases each). V was trimmed by 2 bases and J by 3 bases, leaving 10 bases between them. Germline-derived CDR1 and CDR2 are SEHNR and FQNEAQ (reference sequence). The CDR3 runs 14 residues. CDR3 nucleotide sequence: TGTGCCAGCAGCTTATCCGGGACGGAAGAGACCCAGTACTTC. This codes for CASSLSGTEETQYF.